One and the same sample provided the 8 T cell receptor beta chains below, sequenced in a study of OX40 agonist ivuxolimab in advanced cancers. The assay was immunoSEQ multiplex PCR, and TCRdb's table has in-frame clones only and misses some. The sample lists approximately 31,000 clones; approximately 80% were seen once. This sample comprised CD4+ or CD8+ T cells sorted from blood, obtained in a trial of the OX40 agonist ivuxolimab. These receptors all come from an adult with an advanced solid tumor such as melanoma, head and neck, liver or kidney cancer.

The V and J genes are TRBV4-2 and TRBJ1-4; 7 nucleotides align to TRBD1. This CDR3 is 15 amino acids long. V lost 2 bases and J lost 0; bases outside the gene matches: 0. Germline CDR1 LGHNA, CDR2 YNFKEQ. The CDR3 spells CASSQQGATNEKLFF. For the CDR3, the DNA is TGTGCCAGCAGCCAACAGGGGGCAACTAATGAAAAACTGTTTTTT.

The rearrangement links TRBV6-1 to TRBJ1-6; a possible D gene is TRBD1 (6 bases). CDR1 is MNHNS, CDR2 SASEGT, per germline. CDR3 size: 18 residues. V was pared by 0 bases and J by 0 bases, with 12 bases between. CDR3 bases: TGTGCCAGCAGTGAAGCAGGTGGAGGGGGCTCCTATAATTCACCCCTCCACTTT. Translating it yields CASSEAGGGGSYNSPLHF.

This chain uses TRBV2 with TRBJ2-4, with D unclear. V was pared by 5 bases and J by 0 bases, with 11 bases between. CDR3 size: 15 residues. CDR1 and CDR2 (germline): SNHLY, FYNNEI. The DNA for the CDR3 is TGTGCCAGCAGTCCAGACTTCTTAGCCAAAAACATTCAGTACTTC. It encodes CASSPDFLAKNIQYF.

The chain employs TRBV10-3 and TRBJ2-3; tentative D call: TRBD1 (6 bases). The ends were cut back, 6 bases at V and 2 bases at J, with 15 bases in the middle. Germline CDR1 is ENHRY and CDR2 is SYGVKD. CDR3 size: 15 residues. The CDR3 coding sequence is TGTGCCATCAGACCGACAGGAACCCTCACAGATACGCAGTATTTT. Residues: CAIRPTGTLTDTQYF.

The J gene is TRBJ1-5, the V gene TRBV5-5; maybe TRBD1 (5 bases). V was shortened by 4 bases and J by 2 bases, with 16 bases between the two germline ends. There are 16 residues in the CDR3. Germline CDR1 is SGHKS and CDR2 is YYEKEE (reference sequence). CDR3 DNA sequence: TGTGCCAGCAGCATATCCGGGACCGGCGGCAATCAGCCCCAGCATTTT. This translates into CASSISGTGGNQPQHF.

V and J are TRBV6-1 and TRBJ1-3; tentatively, D is TRBD1 (6 bases). The CDR3 loop spans 14 amino acids. Germline CDR1 reads MNHNS; CDR2 reads SASEGT. The germline V and J ends were trimmed by 1 base and 5 bases, with 9 bases remaining between them. The CDR3 nucleotides read TGTGCCAGCAGTGAAGTGGGGGCCAGAAACACCATATATTTT. This sequence encodes CASSEVGARNTIYF.

This rearrangement joins TRBV4-2 to TRBJ1-6, with no clear D. Germline V gene lookup returns CDR1 LGHNA and CDR2 YNFKEQ. The CDR3 consists of 17 residues. Trimming took off 0 bases at V and 0 bases at J, with 9 bases between the two ends. In DNA form, the CDR3 reads TGTGCCAGCAGCCAAGAGTATGAGAGCTCCTATAATTCACCCCTCCACTTT. It translates to CASSQEYESSYNSPLHF.

The CDR3 DNA is TGTGCCAGCAGTGAAATCCCCCTTTCCTGGACTGAAGCTTTCTTT. Translation gives CASSEIPLSWTEAFF. The rearrangement uses TRBV6-1 and TRBJ1-1; D uncertain. Trimming removed 2 bases at V and 5 bases at J, with 15 bases between. CDR1 is MNHNS and CDR2 is SASEGT in the germline V gene. This CDR3 spans 15 amino acids.